One TCR beta chain is described in this entry. Its antigen remains unknown. This sample was taken from a study of neoadjuvant anti-PD-1 for oral cavity cancer. Looking at the study overall: Around day 43, patients without progression received a fourth nivolumab dose before surgery. Study-wide findings and caveats: After neoadjuvant nivolumab, PBMC T cell clonality was significantly higher in non-responders than responders. Each response group had just a few patients in TCR analyses.

Repertoires were generated with immunoSEQ multiplex PCR, while TCRdb's copy carries only in-frame clones and drops some. This sample yields some 15,000 clones, of which 67% are seen a single time; approximately 2.5% belongs to the top ten. This clonotype was obtained from a person aged 35-79 years with oral cavity squamous cell carcinoma. This specimen was PBMCs, taken before nivolumab (anti-PD-1) treatment.

CDR3 in amino acids: CASSRESRAGELFF. As DNA, the CDR3 is TGTGCCAGCAGCAGGGAGTCGAGGGCCGGGGAGCTGTTTTTT. The J gene is TRBJ2-2, the V gene TRBV11-3; weak D call: TRBD2 (5 bases). CDR1 is SGHNT and CDR2 is YENEEA in the germline V gene. This CDR3 has 14 amino acids. The V and J ends lost 5 bases and 6 bases respectively, with 13 bases between them. The full variable domain, rest sourced from reference TRBV11-3 and TRBJ2-2, is EAGVVQSPRYKIIEKKQPVAFWCNPISGHNTLYWYLQNLGQGPELLIRYENEEAVDDSQLPKDRFSAERLKGVDSTLKIQPAELGDSAVYLCASSRESRAGELFFGEGSRLTVL.